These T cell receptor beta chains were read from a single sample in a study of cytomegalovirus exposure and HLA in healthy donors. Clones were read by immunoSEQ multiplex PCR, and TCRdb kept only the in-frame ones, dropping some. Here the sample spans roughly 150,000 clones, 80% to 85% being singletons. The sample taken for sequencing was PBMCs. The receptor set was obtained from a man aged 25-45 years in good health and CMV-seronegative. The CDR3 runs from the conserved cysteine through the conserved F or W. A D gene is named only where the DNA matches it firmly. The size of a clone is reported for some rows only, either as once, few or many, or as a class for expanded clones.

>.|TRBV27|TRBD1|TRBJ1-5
TGTGCCAGCAGTGGGACAGGAACAGGGAAGGGCAATCAGCCCCAGCATTTT
CASSGTGTGKGNQPQHF
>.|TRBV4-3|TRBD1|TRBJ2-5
TGCGCCAGCAGCCGGGACAGGGGGATGGAGACCCAGTACTTC
CASSRDRGMETQYF
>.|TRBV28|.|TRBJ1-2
TGTGCCAGCAGTTTATTGGGCAGTACCGGCTACACCTTC
CASSLLGSTGYTF
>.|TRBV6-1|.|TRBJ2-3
TGTGCCAGCAGTGCCAGGGAACAAGATACGCAGTATTTT
CASSAREQDTQYF
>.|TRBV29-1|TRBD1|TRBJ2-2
TGCAGCGTTGAAGGGGGGGACAGGGAAGTCACCGGGGAGCTGTTTTTT
CSVEGGDREVTGELFF
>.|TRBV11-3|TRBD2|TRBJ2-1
TGTGCCAGCAGCCCCGTAAAGCGGGAGGCCCCTTTCAATGAGCAGTTCTTC
CASSPVKREAPFNEQFF
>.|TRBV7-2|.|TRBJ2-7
TGTGCCAGCAGCTTAGGTCCGGGAAAGCAGTACTTC
CASSLGPGKQYF
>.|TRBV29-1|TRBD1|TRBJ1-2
TGCAGCGCCTTCGACAGGGGGAGTTTGGGTAACTATGGCTACACCTTC
CSAFDRGSLGNYGYTF
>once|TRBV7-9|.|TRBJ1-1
TGTTCCAGCAGCTTAGCAGGAGGGAGGGGGGCTTTCTTT
CSSSLAGGRGAFF
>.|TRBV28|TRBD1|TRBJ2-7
TGTGCCAGCACTCTATCCGGGACAGGGGCCGACGAGCAGTACTTC
CASTLSGTGADEQYF
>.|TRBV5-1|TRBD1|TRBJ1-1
TGCGCCAGCAGCTTGCGACAGGGCGAGAGGAGCACTGAAGCTTTCTTT
CASSLRQGERSTEAFF
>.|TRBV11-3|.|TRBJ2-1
TGTGCCAGCAGCTTAGAGGTCGGACACCTCTACAATGAGCAGTTCTTC
CASSLEVGHLYNEQFF
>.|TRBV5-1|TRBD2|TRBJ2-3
TGCGCCAGCAGCCCCGGCATAACTAGCGGAGCGGGCACAGATACGCAGTATTTT
CASSPGITSGAGTDTQYF
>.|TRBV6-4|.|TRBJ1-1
TGTGCCAGCAGTGCCAAAACAGGACCGAACACTGAAGCTTTCTTT
CASSAKTGPNTEAFF
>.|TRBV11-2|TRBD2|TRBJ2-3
TGTGCCAGCAGCTTAGGCCTTCTAGCGGGGGGCACAGATACGCAGTATTTT
CASSLGLLAGGTDTQYF
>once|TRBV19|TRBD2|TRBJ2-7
TGTGCCAGTAGTATAGGGGCCACTAGCGGGGGGCTTCACTACGAGCAGTACTTC
CASSIGATSGGLHYEQYF
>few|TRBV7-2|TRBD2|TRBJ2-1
TGTGCCAGCAGTTCAACTAGCGGGTCATGGAATGAGCAGTTCTTC
CASSSTSGSWNEQFF
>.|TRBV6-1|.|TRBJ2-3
TGTGCCAGCAGTGATTACCTCCAGGGGAAAGATACGCAGTATTTT
CASSDYLQGKDTQYF
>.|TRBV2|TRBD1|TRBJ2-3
TGTGCCAGCAATGGACAGGGGAACACAGATACGCAGTATTTT
CASNGQGNTDTQYF
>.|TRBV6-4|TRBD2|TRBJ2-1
TGTGCCAGCAGCCCCATGGGGTCACCTAGCGGGGATTACAATGAGCAGTTCTTC
CASSPMGSPSGDYNEQFF
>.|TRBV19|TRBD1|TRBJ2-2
TGTGCCAGTAGTACTAGGGGGCTGAACACCGGGGAGCTGTTTTTT
CASSTRGLNTGELFF
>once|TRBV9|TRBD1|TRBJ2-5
TGTGCCAGCAGCGTGGACAGGGGTCCGGAGGCCCAGTACTTC
CASSVDRGPEAQYF
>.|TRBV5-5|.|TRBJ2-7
TGTGCCAGCAGCTTACCCAGAAGACTAGAACAGTACTTC
CASSLPRRLEQYF
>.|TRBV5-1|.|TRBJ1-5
TGCGCCAGCAGCTTGGCCGGGGGGAATCAGCCCCAGCATTTT
CASSLAGGNQPQHF
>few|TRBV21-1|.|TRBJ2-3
TGTGCCAGCAGCAATGGGCCACGGGATACGCAGTATTTT
CASSNGPRDTQYF
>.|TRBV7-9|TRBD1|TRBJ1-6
TGTGCCAGCAGCCGGTTCTTGGGGACAGGGGGCTTCACCCTCCACTTT
CASSRFLGTGGFTLHF
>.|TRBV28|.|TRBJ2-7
TGTGCCAGCGGGCCGGGAAGCACCTACGAGCAGTACTTC
CASGPGSTYEQYF
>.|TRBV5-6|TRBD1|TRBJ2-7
TGTGCCAGCAGCTGGACCGGACAGGGTGGGGGTAACGAGCAGTACTTC
CASSWTGQGGGNEQYF
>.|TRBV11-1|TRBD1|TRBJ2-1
TGTGCCAGCAGCTTGAACGGACAGGGGCCCTACAATGAGCAGTTCTTC
CASSLNGQGPYNEQFF
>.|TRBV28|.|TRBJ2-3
TGTGCCAGCAGAGGGGCGTCCCTTAGCACAGATACGCAGTATTTT
CASRGASLSTDTQYF
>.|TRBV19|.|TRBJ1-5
TGTGCCAGTGAGGGGGAATTGGATCAGCCCCAGCATTTT
CASEGELDQPQHF
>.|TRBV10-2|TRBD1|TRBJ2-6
TGCGCCAGCAGGGGGACAGGGGTGTCTGGGGCCAACGTCCTGACTTTC
CASRGTGVSGANVLTF
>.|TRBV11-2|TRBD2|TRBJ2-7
TGTGCCAGCAGCTCGATGAGGCGACTAGCGGGACCCTACGAGCAGTACTTC
CASSSMRRLAGPYEQYF
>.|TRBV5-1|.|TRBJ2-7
TGCGCCAGCTCATGGGGGCAAAACTACGAGCAGTACTTC
CASSWGQNYEQYF
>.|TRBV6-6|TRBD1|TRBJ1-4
TGTGCCAGCAGTCCCATAACAGGGGGACTGGGTGAAAAACTGTTTTTT
CASSPITGGLGEKLFF
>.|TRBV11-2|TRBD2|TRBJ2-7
TGTGCCAGCAGCTTAGGTATTAGCGGGGGGGCCTACGAGCAGTACTTC
CASSLGISGGAYEQYF
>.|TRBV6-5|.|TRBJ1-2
TGTGCCAGCAGTCCGGCGGGACTTGGAATAGACACCTTC
CASSPAGLGIDTF
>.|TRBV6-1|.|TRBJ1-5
TGTGCCAGCAGTGACTCAGGGTCCGGTCAGCCCCAGCATTTT
CASSDSGSGQPQHF
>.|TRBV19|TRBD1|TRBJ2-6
TGTGCCAGTAGTATCGTAGGCAGGGGGTACGGGGCCAACGTCCTGACTTTC
CASSIVGRGYGANVLTF
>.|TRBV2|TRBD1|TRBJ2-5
TGTGCCAGCAGCCTAAACAGGGGGCTGGAGGAGACCCAGTACTTC
CASSLNRGLEETQYF
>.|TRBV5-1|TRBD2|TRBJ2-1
TGCGCCAGCAGCTTTTCCCCTAGCGGCTCCTACAATGAGCAGTTCTTC
CASSFSPSGSYNEQFF
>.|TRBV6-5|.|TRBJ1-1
TGTGCCAGCAGTTACTCGGCGGGGGAGTATGGCACTGAAGCTTTCTTT
CASSYSAGEYGTEAFF
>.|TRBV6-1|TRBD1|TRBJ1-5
TGTGCCACGCGCGGGACAGGAAATCAGCCCCAGCATTTT
CATRGTGNQPQHF
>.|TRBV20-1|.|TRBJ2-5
TGCAGTGCTCAGGTCCAAGAGACCCAGTACTTC
CSAQVQETQYF
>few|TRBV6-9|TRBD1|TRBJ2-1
TGTGCCAGCAGGCAAACAGGGACAGGGGGATACAATGAGCAGTTCTTC
CASRQTGTGGYNEQFF
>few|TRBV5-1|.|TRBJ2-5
TGCGCCAGCAGCTTGGAGGCTCCTGGCGGGGAGACCCAGTACTTC
CASSLEAPGGETQYF
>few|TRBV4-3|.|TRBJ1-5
TGCGCCAGCAGCCCCGGGTTGGGGGCTGAGGGCAATCAGCCCCAGCATTTT
CASSPGLGAEGNQPQHF
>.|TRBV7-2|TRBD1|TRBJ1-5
TGTGCCAGCAGCTTAGGGACAGGGAATCAGCCCCAGCATTTT
CASSLGTGNQPQHF
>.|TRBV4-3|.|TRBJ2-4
TGCGCCAGCAGCCAAGATTTGGGGGAGGTAAACATTCAGTACTTC
CASSQDLGEVNIQYF
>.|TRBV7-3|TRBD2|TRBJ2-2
TGTGCCAGCAGGCAACATTCTAGCGGGATATACACCGGGGAGCTGTTTTTT
CASRQHSSGIYTGELFF
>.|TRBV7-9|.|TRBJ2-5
TGTGCCAGCAGTCTCTCGGTGGAGACCCAGTACTTC
CASSLSVETQYF
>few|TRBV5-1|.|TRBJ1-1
TGCGCCAGCAGCTTGAACGAAGCTATACCGAACACTGAAGCTTTCTTT
CASSLNEAIPNTEAFF
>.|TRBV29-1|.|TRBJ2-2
TGCAGCGTTGAATATCCGAACACCGGGGAGCTGTTTTTT
CSVEYPNTGELFF
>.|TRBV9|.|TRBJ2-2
TGTGCCAGCAGCGTAGTTACATCCGCCGGGGAGCTGTTTTTT
CASSVVTSAGELFF
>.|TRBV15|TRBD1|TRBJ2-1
TGTGCCACCAGCGCAACTGGACAGGGGGTATCCTACAATGAGCAGTTCTTC
CATSATGQGVSYNEQFF
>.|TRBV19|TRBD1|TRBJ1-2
TGTGCCAGTAGAGACAGGGGGGACGGCTACACCTTC
CASRDRGDGYTF
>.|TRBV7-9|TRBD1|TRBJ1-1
TGTGCCAGCAGCTTAGCGAGTACAGGGGCGCGCGCTTTCTTT
CASSLASTGARAFF
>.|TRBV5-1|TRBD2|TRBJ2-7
TGCGCCAGCAGCTCGGGACTAGCGGTGATGGACGAGCAGTACTTC
CASSSGLAVMDEQYF
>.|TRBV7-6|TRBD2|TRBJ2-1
TGTGCCAGCAGTCCGGGACTAGCGGGATCGTTTGAGCAGTTCTTC
CASSPGLAGSFEQFF